This TCR beta chain was obtained from a study of tumor-infiltrating lymphocytes in primary liver carcinoma. Study-level background: The tumors, T1-T3 N0M0 lesions, were roughly 4.2 to 11 cm across. Study observations and caveats: Researchers report that only about 7-25% of top clones turned up in all five tumor regions.

Germline V gene data show CDR1 as SQVTM and CDR2 as ANQGSEA. There are 15 residues in the CDR3. V was clipped by 5 bases and J by 7 bases, with 23 bases between them. A primer in the constant region served to generate TCR beta cDNA from approximately 450 ng of total RNA. Libraries for TCR beta were built through three nested multiplex PCR rounds, which together made up a slightly modified ARM-PCR procedure. TRBV1-TRBV30 forward and Cbeta reverse primers drove the first two roughly 10-cycle rounds. TCRdb redid the calling of the multiplex PCR reads with MiXCR, one entry per CDR3 protein. The table lists about 23,000 distinct CDR3 sequences, 77% of them singletons. As to this clonotype: Its antigen is not identified.

From unsorted bulk tissue weighing roughly 17-31 mg, DNA and RNA were co-extracted. Five separate regions of each tumor underwent sampling. The sample comprised liver tumor tissue from sampling region 5. As for subset: tumor region T5, tumor centre. The clonotype was recovered from a woman in her 30s with primary liver carcinoma and hepatitis B virus infection. This chain joins TRBV29-1 and TRBJ2-5; D tentatively fits TRBD1 or TRBD2 (6 bases each). In DNA, the CDR3 is TGCAGCGTTACCGCCCGGGGGCTTAGGATTGGGACCCAGTACTTC. This translates into CSVTARGLRIGTQYF.